The rows below give T cell receptor beta chains drawn from one sample of a study of blood T cell repertoires in COVID-19. Using immunoSEQ multiplex PCR, the repertoire was profiled, and TCRdb retains in-frame clones only, with some absent. The table has a few hundred thousand clones, roughly four fifths seen once. Source material: PBMCs or T cells enriched from blood (not recorded which). Every receptor here comes from a man aged 35-49 years who had recovered from COVID-19. The CDR3 runs from the conserved cysteine through the conserved F or W. Each record gives: V gene, J gene, clone size, D gene, CDR3 protein, CDR3 DNA. The D gene is left open where the match is weak. Size is omitted from some rows. Given values are once, few, many or a class for expanded clones.

TRBV12-3/TRBV12-4,TRBJ1-5,.,TRBD1,CASRQGSNQPQHF,TGTGCCAGCCGACAGGGTAGCAATCAGCCCCAGCATTTT
TRBV7-2,TRBJ1-2,many,TRBD1,CASSSGTGVGYTF,TGTGCCAGCAGCTCCGGGACAGGGGTTGGCTACACCTTC
TRBV7-8,TRBJ2-1,.,TRBD2,CASSSIRAGGRFF,TGTGCCAGCAGCTCGATCCGAGCGGGGGGACGGTTCTTC
TRBV7-9,TRBJ2-1,.,.,CASSLASPYNEQFF,TGTGCCAGCAGCTTAGCGTCCCCATACAATGAGCAGTTCTTC
TRBV30,TRBJ1-1,.,.,CAWRRGAGTGTEAFF,TGTGCCTGGAGACGGGGGGCCGGTACTGGGACTGAAGCTTTCTTT
TRBV5-8,TRBJ2-1,once,.,CASSLAVRSYNEQFF,TGTGCCAGCAGCTTAGCTGTACGCTCCTACAATGAGCAGTTCTTC
TRBV7-9,TRBJ1-1,.,TRBD1,CASSLRQGNTEAFF,TGTGCCAGCAGCCTGAGACAGGGGAACACTGAAGCTTTCTTT
TRBV5-1,TRBJ1-1,.,.,CASSLALGGTNTEAFF,TGCGCCAGCAGCTTGGCCTTGGGAGGGACGAACACTGAAGCTTTCTTT
TRBV18,TRBJ2-6,.,TRBD1,CASSLGQVYSGANVLTF,TGTGCCAGCTCACTCGGACAGGTTTACTCTGGGGCCAACGTCCTGACTTTC
TRBV7-9,TRBJ2-3,.,TRBD1,CAGQVYEDTQYF,TGTGCCGGACAGGTTTACGAGGATACGCAGTATTTT
TRBV6-1,TRBJ1-6,.,.,CASSERSGFAAGRSPLHF,TGTGCCAGCAGTGAAAGATCAGGGTTTGCAGCCGGGAGGTCACCCCTCCACTTT
TRBV6-1,TRBJ1-2,.,.,CASSESRGPGYTF,TGTGCCAGCAGTGAATCTAGGGGCCCTGGCTACACCTTC
TRBV7-5,TRBJ2-3,.,.,CVRIVLWAGNGDTQYF,TGTGTCAGGATAGTCCTCTGGGCGGGGAACGGAGATACGCAGTATTTT
TRBV5-6,TRBJ2-4,.,.,CASSLTGMNIQYF,TGTGCCAGCAGCTTGACAGGGATGAACATTCAGTACTTC
TRBV7-9,TRBJ1-4,.,TRBD1,CASQRDSGTKLFF,TGTGCCAGCCAAAGGGACAGTGGGACGAAACTGTTTTTT
TRBV3-1/TRBV3-2,TRBJ1-5,.,.,CASSQGGNQPQHF,TGTGCCAGCAGCCAGGGGGGAAATCAGCCCCAGCATTTT
TRBV5-6,TRBJ1-2,.,.,CASSLADRTWIGYTF,TGTGCCAGCAGCTTGGCTGACAGAACATGGATCGGCTACACCTTC
TRBV5-1,TRBJ2-7,.,TRBD1,CASSLGGQGEQYF,TGCGCCAGCAGCTTGGGGGGACAGGGCGAGCAGTACTTC
TRBV6-2/TRBV6-3,TRBJ1-5,.,TRBD1,CASSYSSGTGGGSNQPQHF,TGTGCCAGCAGTTACTCGTCCGGGACAGGGGGAGGAAGCAATCAGCCCCAGCATTTT
TRBV7-9,TRBJ1-5,.,TRBD1,CASSHRGQQPQHF,TGTGCCAGCAGCCACAGGGGGCAACAGCCCCAGCATTTT
TRBV7-9,TRBJ2-7,once,TRBD1,CASSRRGQGTYEQYF,TGTGCCAGCAGCCGTCGGGGACAGGGTACCTACGAGCAGTACTTC
TRBV19,TRBJ2-3,.,.,CASSPRPDSDTQYF,TGTGCCAGTAGTCCTCGGCCGGACAGCGATACGCAGTATTTT
TRBV6-5,TRBJ1-2,.,.,CASTRGYGYTF,TGTGCCAGCACCAGGGGCTATGGCTACACCTTC
TRBV3-1/TRBV3-2,TRBJ1-3,.,TRBD1,CASSQNRGNTIYF,TGTGCCAGCAGCCAGAACAGGGGGAACACCATATATTTT
TRBV5-1,TRBJ1-1,.,.,CASSPRSNTEAFF,TGCGCCAGCAGCCCCCGCAGTAACACTGAAGCTTTCTTT
TRBV7-2,TRBJ2-5,.,TRBD2,CASSRTSGGWETQYF,TGTGCCAGCAGCCGGACTAGCGGGGGTTGGGAGACCCAGTACTTC
TRBV7-3,TRBJ2-3,once,.,CASSPLTSTDTQYF,TGTGCCAGCAGCCCCTTGACTAGCACAGATACGCAGTATTTT
TRBV5-1,TRBJ1-1,.,TRBD1,CASSLGTGGFEAFF,TGCGCCAGCAGCCTGGGGACAGGGGGCTTTGAAGCTTTCTTT
TRBV6-4,TRBJ1-2,.,.,CASSDSDGYGYTF,TGTGCCAGCAGTGACTCAGACGGGTATGGCTACACCTTC
TRBV12-3/TRBV12-4,TRBJ1-2,.,.,CASRGSGVFGYTF,TGTGCCAGCAGAGGATCAGGGGTATTTGGCTACACCTTC
TRBV10-1,TRBJ2-7,.,TRBD2,CASSERTSGAYEQYF,TGCGCCAGCAGTGAGCGGACTAGCGGGGCCTACGAGCAGTACTTC
TRBV12-3/TRBV12-4,TRBJ1-2,.,.,CASIPPGEYGYTF,TGTGCCAGCATCCCTCCAGGGGAATATGGCTACACCTTC
TRBV28,TRBJ1-1,.,.,CASSLGAQLNTEAFF,TGTGCCAGCAGTTTAGGAGCGCAATTAAACACTGAAGCTTTCTTT
TRBV5-1,TRBJ1-5,.,TRBD1,CASSLIPTGVNQPQHF,TGCGCCAGCAGCCTTATTCCGACAGGGGTTAATCAGCCCCAGCATTTT
TRBV7-9,TRBJ2-1,.,.,CASSQLQSRQFF,TGTGCCAGCAGTCAGCTCCAGTCTAGGCAGTTCTTC
TRBV4-2,TRBJ1-2,.,.,CASSQPGTREREGYTF,TGTGCCAGCAGCCAACCCGGGACGCGGGAGAGGGAAGGCTACACCTTC
TRBV12-3/TRBV12-4,TRBJ1-1,.,.,CASAGGYTEAFF,TGTGCCAGCGCGGGGGGGTACACTGAAGCTTTCTTT
TRBV12-3/TRBV12-4,TRBJ1-1,.,TRBD1,CASSFIGGEAFF,TGTGCCAGCAGTTTCATAGGGGGCGAGGCTTTCTTT
TRBV28,TRBJ2-7,.,.,CASSFLSRGSLYEQYF,TGTGCCAGCAGTTTTTTGTCGCGGGGCTCCTTATACGAGCAGTACTTC
TRBV6-1,TRBJ2-1,.,TRBD1,CASSEWGQGNEQFF,TGTGCCAGCAGTGAATGGGGACAGGGGAATGAGCAGTTCTTC
TRBV28,TRBJ2-7,.,TRBD2,CASSFLGTSGSEQYF,TGTGCCAGCAGTTTTTTGGGGACTAGCGGGAGCGAGCAGTACTTC
TRBV7-8,TRBJ1-6,.,TRBD1,CASSRRGQGFYNSPLHF,TGTGCCAGCAGCCGACGAGGACAGGGGTTTTATAATTCACCCCTCCACTTT
TRBV11-2,TRBJ1-2,.,TRBD1,CASSPIRQGLSYGYTF,TGTGCCAGCAGCCCGATCAGACAGGGGTTATCTTATGGCTACACCTTC
TRBV9,TRBJ1-2,few,.,CASTRDSYGYTF,TGTGCCAGCACTCGGGATTCCTATGGCTACACCTTC
TRBV24-1,TRBJ2-1,.,TRBD2,CATSDVAGGAANEQFF,TGTGCCACCAGTGATGTGGCCGGGGGGGCGGCCAATGAGCAGTTCTTC
TRBV12-3/TRBV12-4,TRBJ2-5,.,.,CASSQGRKTQYF,TGTGCCAGCAGTCAAGGGAGAAAGACCCAGTACTTC
TRBV2,TRBJ2-4,.,.,CATKVGPGLNIQYF,TGTGCCACCAAAGTGGGTCCAGGGCTGAACATTCAGTACTTC
TRBV2,TRBJ1-2,.,.,CASSEVWAGGLNYGYTF,TGTGCCAGCAGTGAAGTTTGGGCGGGGGGACTTAACTATGGCTACACCTTC
TRBV2,TRBJ2-5,.,.,CASSEYLGGETQYF,TGTGCCAGCAGTGAATATCTGGGGGGAGAGACCCAGTACTTC
TRBV9,TRBJ2-5,many,TRBD2,CASSVEGAGSMETQYF,TGTGCCAGCAGCGTAGAGGGAGCGGGATCAATGGAGACCCAGTACTTC
TRBV28,TRBJ2-2,.,.,CASSFSSSGELFF,TGTGCCAGCAGTTTCTCGTCCTCCGGGGAGCTGTTTTTT
TRBV29-1,TRBJ2-7,.,.,CSVLGQRQYEQYF,TGCAGCGTTTTAGGACAGAGACAGTACGAGCAGTACTTC
TRBV6-2/TRBV6-3,TRBJ2-7,few,TRBD2,CASSIAGGQYEQYF,TGTGCCAGCAGTATAGCGGGAGGGCAGTACGAGCAGTACTTC
TRBV7-3,TRBJ1-6,.,.,CASSLRQDYNSPLHF,TGTGCCAGCAGCTTGCGACAGGATTATAATTCACCCCTCCACTTT
TRBV19,TRBJ2-7,.,TRBD1,CASSPHTGGGDEQYF,TGTGCCAGTAGTCCACACACAGGGGGCGGCGACGAGCAGTACTTC
TRBV3-1/TRBV3-2,TRBJ2-3,.,TRBD2,CASSQDRTAGDTDTQYF,TGTGCCAGCAGCCAAGATCGCACGGCGGGGGACACAGATACGCAGTATTTT